Listed below are T cell receptor beta chains from one sample, sequenced in a study of blood T cells in healthy people across ages. TCRdb reprocessed the 5' RACE reads with MiXCR, giving one entry per CDR3 protein. The repertoire holds more than 1.4 million distinct CDR3 sequences, with 35% to 45% as singletons. Input material: blood. These receptors were taken from a woman between 18 and 29 years old in good health. The CDR3 runs from the conserved cysteine through the conserved F or W. D genes are given only for firm matches. Rows may omit the clone size; those that give it use once, few, many or a size class.

>TRBV6-2/TRBV6-3|NA|TRBJ2-3|few
CASGLNTDTQYF
TGTGCCAGCGGACTCAACACAGATACGCAGTATTTT
>TRBV20-1|NA|TRBJ2-3|few
CSASRLATDTQYF
TGCAGTGCCTCCCGACTTGCCACAGATACGCAGTATTTT
>TRBV21-1|NA|TRBJ2-1|once
CASSLNGMEGLGRGGSEQFF
TGTGCCAGCAGCCTAAACGGGATGGAAGGCCTGGGGCGGGGGGGCAGTGAGCAGTTCTTC
>TRBV6-4|NA|TRBJ2-3|few
CASSDSWGTQYF
TGTGCCAGCAGTGACTCGTGGGGTACGCAGTATTTT
>TRBV27|NA|TRBJ1-1|few
CASRQRWNTEAFF
TGTGCCAGCCGACAGCGGTGGAACACTGAAGCTTTCTTT
>TRBV4-1|TRBD2|TRBJ2-1|NA
CASTQVAGGPVNNEQFF
TGCGCCAGCACCCAGGTAGCGGGAGGGCCGGTGAACAATGAGCAGTTCTTC
>TRBV6-5|TRBD1|TRBJ1-1|NA
CASSYWGGQEAFF
TGTGCCAGCAGTTACTGGGGGGGACAGGAAGCTTTCTTT
>TRBV6-2/TRBV6-3|NA|TRBJ2-1|few
CAAEQRGNEQFF
TGTGCCGCGGAACAACGGGGCAATGAGCAGTTCTTC
>TRBV12-3/TRBV12-4|NA|TRBJ1-5|NA
CASSLKVPDDKGNQPQHF
TGTGCCAGCAGTTTAAAAGTCCCAGATGATAAGGGCAATCAGCCCCAGCATTTT
>TRBV29-1|NA|TRBJ1-5|NA
CSVDAVRGNQPQHF
TGCAGCGTTGACGCCGTTAGGGGCAATCAGCCCCAGCATTTT
>TRBV9|NA|TRBJ1-5|NA
CASSVDKRIQPQHF
TGTGCCAGCAGCGTAGACAAGAGGATACAGCCCCAGCATTTT
>TRBV20-1|NA|TRBJ1-2|few
CSARQGQGPRLGGYTF
TGCAGTGCTAGACAGGGCCAGGGGCCTCGGCTCGGGGGCTACACCTTC
>TRBV20-1|TRBD1|TRBJ2-7|NA
CSARDAGTGISYEQYF
TGCAGTGCTAGAGACGCCGGGACAGGGATTTCCTACGAGCAGTACTTC
>TRBV7-2|TRBD2|TRBJ2-3|once
CASSLVAGVKTNTQYF
TGTGCCAGCAGCTTGGTAGCGGGGGTGAAGACGAATACGCAGTATTTT
>TRBV5-1|NA|TRBJ2-1|few
CASSFTGSGGNEQFF
TGCGCCAGCAGCTTCACGGGGTCTGGGGGCAATGAGCAGTTCTTC
>TRBV12-3/TRBV12-4|NA|TRBJ1-2|NA
CASGPRQLYGYTF
TGTGCCAGCGGACCCCGACAGCTCTATGGCTACACCTTC
>TRBV11-2|NA|TRBJ2-2|NA
CASSLGTLWEPGNTGELFF
TGTGCCAGCAGCTTAGGGACGTTATGGGAGCCAGGGAACACCGGGGAGCTGTTTTTT
>TRBV20-1|TRBD1|TRBJ1-2|NA
CSARDDRVLGYTF
TGCAGTGCTAGAGATGACAGGGTCTTAGGCTACACCTTC
>TRBV9|NA|TRBJ2-1|few
CASSVGEEQFF
TGTGCCAGCAGCGTAGGAGAGGAGCAGTTCTTC
>TRBV2|TRBD2|TRBJ2-5|NA
CASSDQRGGVKTQYF
TGTGCCAGCAGTGACCAGCGGGGGGGCGTAAAGACCCAGTACTTC
>TRBV6-6|TRBD1|TRBJ2-5|many
CASSPPGQLQETQYF
TGTGCCAGCAGTCCGCCGGGACAGCTACAAGAGACCCAGTACTTC
>TRBV7-2|NA|TRBJ2-5|few
CASSPYRGVLQETQYF
TGTGCCAGCAGCCCTTACCGCGGGGTGCTTCAAGAGACCCAGTACTTC
>TRBV20-1|TRBD2|TRBJ2-3|NA
CSARESGLVRTTDTQYF
TGCAGTGCTAGAGAATCCGGACTAGTTAGGACCACAGATACGCAGTATTTT
>TRBV6-2/TRBV6-3|NA|TRBJ2-5|many
CASSDVQETQYF
TGTGCCAGCAGCGACGTCCAAGAGACCCAGTACTTC
>TRBV30|TRBD1|TRBJ1-6|NA
CAHDGTGTSPLHF
TGTGCTCACGACGGGACAGGGACCTCACCCCTCCACTTT
>TRBV3-1|NA|TRBJ2-7|few
CASSQLGGGSRYEQYF
TGTGCCAGCAGCCAACTGGGGGGCGGGAGTAGGTACGAGCAGTACTTC
>TRBV5-6|NA|TRBJ1-6|few
CASRRGLRSSYNSPLHF
TGTGCCAGCAGACGAGGACTGAGGAGCTCCTATAATTCACCCCTCCACTTT
>TRBV6-6|NA|TRBJ2-1|few
CASSNTWGDEQFF
TGTGCCAGCAGTAATACGTGGGGCGATGAGCAGTTCTTC
>TRBV5-1|NA|TRBJ2-1|NA
CASSLRPEDEQFF
TGCGCCAGCAGCCTCCGTCCCGAGGATGAGCAGTTCTTC
>TRBV7-9|NA|TRBJ2-1|few
CASSLGSPRGDNEQFF
TGTGCCAGCAGCTTAGGTTCCCCCAGGGGGGACAATGAGCAGTTCTTC
>TRBV29-1|NA|TRBJ2-4|many
CSVAVGLAKNIQYF
TGCAGCGTTGCAGTGGGCCTAGCCAAAAACATTCAGTACTTC
>TRBV6-2/TRBV6-3|NA|TRBJ2-7|NA
CASSLSAARFHEQYF
TGTGCCAGCAGTCTCTCCGCTGCGCGGTTCCACGAGCAGTACTTC
>TRBV25-1|TRBD1|TRBJ1-2|NA
CASSPRDRELDGYTF
TGTGCCAGCAGCCCTAGGGACAGAGAACTCGACGGCTACACCTTC
>TRBV5-5|TRBD1|TRBJ1-1|NA
CASSSPTGTGNTEAFF
TGTGCCAGCAGCTCCCCCACCGGGACAGGGAACACTGAAGCTTTCTTT
>TRBV28|NA|TRBJ2-7|few
CASSLYLGYEQYF
TGTGCCAGCAGTTTATATCTGGGGTACGAGCAGTACTTC
>TRBV28|NA|TRBJ1-1|NA
CTSSSDHGTVNTEAFF
TGTACCAGCAGTTCCGATCACGGGACGGTGAACACTGAAGCTTTCTTT
>TRBV11-1|NA|TRBJ2-5|few
CASSLTAASGTQYF
TGTGCCAGCAGCTTAACGGCAGCCTCGGGGACCCAGTACTTC
>TRBV6-5|TRBD2|TRBJ2-3|few
CASSYRAGGRDTQYF
TGTGCCAGCAGTTACAGAGCGGGAGGTCGGGATACGCAGTATTTT
>TRBV7-2|TRBD1|TRBJ1-1|few
CASSLGLDREPFF
TGTGCCAGCAGCTTAGGGCTGGACAGGGAACCTTTCTTT
>TRBV4-1|NA|TRBJ2-1|NA
CASSPMGQTSSYNEQFF
TGCGCCAGCAGCCCGATGGGCCAGACTTCCTCCTACAATGAGCAGTTCTTC
>TRBV28|TRBD2|TRBJ2-1|few
CASKGEGLSYNEQFF
TGTGCCAGCAAAGGGGAGGGACTTTCCTACAATGAGCAGTTCTTC